This TCR beta chain was recorded in a study of OX40 agonist ivuxolimab in advanced cancers. General study points: Antigen specificity remained undetermined for the expanded peripheral T cells. Clonal expansion from baseline to week 6 occurred in both CD4+ and CD8+ T cells.

Clones were sequenced by immunoSEQ multiplex PCR, and TCRdb holds only the in-frame ones, with some missing. This table holds about 77,000 clones, about nine tenths found once. Concerning this clone itself: Its antigen is unidentified.

Autoimmune disease history or systemic immunosuppression meant exclusion. Per germline, CDR1 SNHLY and CDR2 FYNNEI. The CDR3 contains 13 residues. With 4 bases removed from V and 4 bases from J, the gap between germline ends came to 8 bases. Specimen: CD4+ or CD8+ T cells sorted from blood, collected in a trial of the OX40 agonist ivuxolimab. The genes are TRBV2 and TRBJ1-5; D not certain. This receptor was obtained from an adult with an advanced solid tumor such as melanoma, head and neck, liver or kidney cancer. The CDR3 nucleotides are TGTGCCAGCAGTGGACGGAATAATCAGCCCCAGCATTTT. Translating it yields CASSGRNNQPQHF. Variable domain in full (rest from reference TRBV2 and TRBJ1-5): EPEVTQTPSHQVTQMGQEVILRCVPISNHLYFYWYRQILGQKVEFLVSFYNNEISEKSEIFDDQFSVERPDGSNFTLKIRSTKLEDSAMYFCASSGRNNQPQHFGDGTRLSIL.